One sample yielded the 7 T cell receptor beta chains listed below, sequenced in a study of OX40 agonist ivuxolimab in advanced cancers. TCRdb keeps only in-frame clones here, not all; method: immunoSEQ multiplex PCR. The repertoire holds about 100,000 clones, approximately 89% seen once, with 0.15% to 0.2% in the top ten. Source: CD4+ or CD8+ T cells sorted from blood, taken in a trial of the OX40 agonist ivuxolimab. These receptor sequences come from an adult with an advanced solid tumor such as melanoma, head and neck, liver or kidney cancer.

This chain joins TRBV5-4 and TRBJ1-4; D not certain. Germline assignment: CDR1 SGHNT and CDR2 YYREEE (reference sequence). The V gene lost 0 bases and the J gene lost 5 bases, with 5 bases spanning the gap. The CDR3 has 13 amino acids. In nucleotides, the CDR3 is TGTGCCAGCAGCTTGGCTATAAATGAAAAACTGTTTTTT. The encoded protein is CASSLAINEKLFF.

The V and J genes are TRBV11-2 and TRBJ1-1; D is unclear. The CDR3 runs to 12 residues. Trimming pared 2 bases from V and 5 bases from J, leaving 6 bases between. Germline V CDR1 and CDR2: SGHAT, FQNNGV. The CDR3 bases are TGTGCCAGCAGCTTATTCAGGACTGAAGCTTTCTTT. Protein: CASSLFRTEAFF.

The chain recombines TRBV18 with TRBJ1-3, with no clear D. This CDR3 has 12 residues. The V gene's germline CDR1 is KGHSH and CDR2 LQKENI. V was trimmed by 5 bases and J by 4 bases, leaving 6 bases between them. The CDR3, as DNA: TGTGCCAGCTCAACCGCGGGAAACACCATATATTTT. Translated: CASSTAGNTIYF.

V and J are TRBV11-2 and TRBJ2-7; 8 nucleotides match TRBD1. CDR1 is SGHAT, CDR2 FQNNGV, per germline. The junction had 7 bases not matched to a gene; V was cut back by 0 bases and J by 6 bases. The CDR3 runs 15 residues. For the CDR3, the DNA is TGTGCCAGCAGCTTAGATCACGGACAGGGCTTCGAGCAGTACTTC. Protein: CASSLDHGQGFEQYF.

This sequence joins TRBV5-1 and TRBJ1-1; D gene ambiguous. CDR1 is SGHRS and CDR2 is YFSETQ in the germline V gene. This CDR3 contains 11 residues. V was shortened by 4 bases and J by 1 base, with 2 bases between the two germline ends. The DNA of the CDR3 is TGCGCCAGCAGCGCGAACACTGAAGCTTTCTTT. Its protein is CASSANTEAFF.

CDR3 in amino acids: CAWSRGVRSETQYF. The CDR3 bases are TGTGCCTGGTCCCGGGGCGTTCGTTCTGAGACCCAGTACTTC. J is TRBJ2-5 and V is TRBV30; perhaps D is TRBD1 or TRBD2 (5 bases each). This CDR3 has 14 amino acids. Trimming stripped 5 bases from V and 5 bases from J, with 18 bases between. CDR1 and CDR2 from the germline V gene are GTSNPN and SVGIG (reference sequence).

The chain is built from TRBV9 and TRBJ2-7, with D perhaps matching TRBD2 (6 bases). The CDR3 is made up of 13 amino acids. CDR1 and CDR2 (germline): SGDLS, YYNGEE. Trimming took off 0 bases at V and 3 bases at J, with 7 bases between the two ends. The CDR3 loop is CASSVAEGYEQYF. The DNA of the CDR3 is TGTGCCAGCAGCGTAGCGGAGGGCTACGAGCAGTACTTC.